These 9 T cell receptor beta chains were sequenced from one sample in a study of blood T cell repertoires in COVID-19. The protocol was immunoSEQ multiplex PCR, while the TCRdb copy is restricted to in-frame clones and leaves out a portion. The data hold around 18,000 clones, with roughly 80% observed a single time. The material sequenced was peripheral blood. These receptors were taken from a man aged 80 or over with acute or convalescent COVID-19.

The chain employs TRBV30 and TRBJ1-2, with TRBD1 matching over 11 bases. V lost 6 bases, J lost 7 bases, and 4 bases stayed unmatched. Per the germline V gene, CDR1 is GTSNPN and CDR2 is SVGIG (reference sequence). This CDR3 is built from 12 residues. This CDR3 reads CACGQGATGYTF. CDR3 nucleotide sequence: TGTGCCTGCGGACAGGGGGCGACTGGCTACACCTTC.

The V gene is TRBV29-1, the J gene TRBJ2-5, with D possibly TRBD1 on 6 matching bases. The CDR3 contains 13 residues. The V gene's germline CDR1 is SQVTM and CDR2 ANQGSEA. V gave up 8 bases and J gave up 5 bases, with 18 bases separating them. CDR3 loop: CSSGQTHVETQYF. CDR3 nucleotides: TGCAGCTCAGGACAGACCCATGTCGAGACCCAGTACTTC.

The V and J genes are TRBV9 and TRBJ1-6; D unclear. This CDR3 has 14 residues. Trimming removed 2 bases at V and 10 bases at J, with 13 bases between. Looked up from germline, CDR1 is SGDLS and CDR2 is YYNGEE. DNA of the CDR3: TGTGCCAGCAGCGTTCTCGAGGGAAAATCACCCCTCCACTTT. Translation: CASSVLEGKSPLHF.

Only a few counts were recorded for this clone. The gene calls are TRBV12-3 or TRBV12-4 and TRBJ1-4; TRBD1 aligns across 7 bases. The J segment lost 10 bases and the V segment lost 6 bases, leaving 8 bases of the junction unmatched. The CDR3 has 13 amino acids. CDR3 nucleotides: TGTGCCAGCAGCCCGACAGGGTTAGTAAAACTGTTTTTT. This encodes CASSPTGLVKLFF.

The chain combines TRBV7-2 with TRBJ1-5; D is possibly TRBD1 (5 bases). V lost 4 bases, J lost 6 bases, and 7 bases lay in between. The CDR3 runs 12 residues. Germline CDR1 is SGHTA and CDR2 is FQGNSA. DNA of the CDR3: TGTGCCAGCAGCTCCCAGGGTCAGCCCCAGCATTTT. It is translated as CASSSQGQPQHF.

The chain recombines TRBV19 with TRBJ1-2, with 10 bases fitting TRBD1. There are 15 residues in the CDR3. After removal of 3 bases from V and 3 bases from J, the junction contained 4 bases not matched to a gene. Germline-derived CDR1 and CDR2 are LNHDA and SQIVND (reference sequence). CDR3 DNA sequence: TGTGCCAGTAGTATGACAGGGGGCCGGGACTATGGCTACACCTTC. Amino acid sequence: CASSMTGGRDYGYTF.

The rearrangement uses TRBV5-4 and TRBJ2-2, with 7 bases fitting TRBD1. Trimming removed 0 bases from V and 3 bases from J; junction bases left unmatched: 2. Per the germline V gene, CDR1 is SGHNT and CDR2 is YYREEE (reference sequence). The CDR3 spans 15 residues. The CDR3 DNA is TGTGCCAGCAGCTTGGGACAGGGAGACACCGGGGAGCTGTTTTTT. It codes for CASSLGQGDTGELFF.

This chain uses TRBV7-2 with TRBJ2-5; 7 positions match TRBD1. CDR1 is SGHTA, CDR2 FQGNSA, per germline. J lost 5 bases, V lost 5 bases, and 2 bases had no gene match. The length of the CDR3 is 12 residues. The DNA for the CDR3 is TGTGCCAGCAGCCTCAGGGGGGAGACCCAGTACTTC. It translates to CASSLRGETQYF. The full variable domain, rest sourced from reference TRBV7-2 and TRBJ2-5, is GAGVSQSPSNKVTEKGKDVELRCDPISGHTALYWYRQSLGQGLEFLIYFQGNSAPDKSGLPSDRFSAERTGGSVSTLTIQRTQQEDSAVYLCASSLRGETQYFGPGTRLLVL.

The chain couples TRBV19 to TRBJ2-5, with 12 bases matching TRBD2. The junction had 13 bases not matched to a gene; V was cut back by 3 bases and J by 5 bases. Per germline, CDR1 LNHDA and CDR2 SQIVND (reference sequence). The CDR3 loop spans 18 amino acids. As DNA, the CDR3 is TGTGCCAGTAGTATGAGCCTGGCTAGCGGGGGGGCAGGGGAGACCCAGTACTTC. Its protein product is CASSMSLASGGAGETQYF. Full variable domain (missing parts from reference TRBV19 and TRBJ2-5): DGGITQSPKYLFRKEGQNVTLSCEQNLNHDAMYWYRQDPGQGLRLIYYSQIVNDFQKGDIAEGYSVSREKKESFPLTVTSAQKNPTAFYLCASSMSLASGGAGETQYFGPGTRLLVL.